Listed below are T cell receptor beta chains from one sample, sequenced in a study of blood T cell repertoires in COVID-19. The protocol was immunoSEQ multiplex PCR, while the TCRdb copy is restricted to in-frame clones and leaves out a portion. The sample includes about 73,000 clones, 90% seen only once; the top ten take about 17%. The source material was peripheral blood. The source is a woman over 75 with active or convalescent COVID-19. The CDR3 runs from the conserved cysteine through the conserved F or W. The D gene is left open where the match is weak. Rows give clone size only sometimes, using once, few, many, or a class for an expanded clone.

>TRBV7-2|once|TRBD1|TRBJ2-7
CASSPRTGGANEQYF
TGTGCCAGCAGTCCCCGGACAGGGGGCGCAAACGAGCAGTACTTC
>TRBV6-6|.|TRBD1|TRBJ1-5
CASRYGQAYSNQPQHF
TGTGCCAGCAGATACGGACAGGCATATAGCAATCAGCCCCAGCATTTT
>TRBV7-2|.|.|TRBJ1-6
CASSLVGGSPLHF
TGTGCCAGCAGCTTAGTCGGCGGTTCACCCCTCCACTTT
>TRBV6-2/TRBV6-3|.|.|TRBJ1-3
CASSRSRGNGNTIYF
TGTGCCAGCAGTAGATCACGCGGTAACGGAAACACCATATATTTT
>TRBV7-2|.|.|TRBJ1-5
CASSLDRNQPQHF
TGTGCCAGCAGCTTAGACAGAAATCAGCCCCAGCATTTT
>TRBV4-2|.|TRBD1|TRBJ1-2
CASSQVPPTGYYGYTF
TGTGCCAGCAGCCAAGTGCCCCCGACAGGGTACTATGGCTACACCTTC
>TRBV11-3|.|.|TRBJ2-1
CASSSPGGGGIDEQFF
TGTGCCAGCAGCTCCCCTGGGGGGGGGGGCATCGATGAGCAGTTCTTC
>TRBV12-3/TRBV12-4|.|.|TRBJ1-1
CASGRGTEAFF
TGTGCCAGCGGCCGGGGAACTGAAGCTTTCTTT
>TRBV6-2/TRBV6-3|.|TRBD1|TRBJ1-5
CASSDQGAYSNQPQHF
TGTGCCAGCAGCGATCAGGGGGCTTATAGCAATCAGCCCCAGCATTTT
>TRBV5-4|.|.|TRBJ2-2
CASSLGLNTGELFF
TGTGCCAGCAGCTTGGGACTAAACACCGGGGAGCTGTTTTTT
>TRBV14|.|.|TRBJ1-2
CASSQVAGYYGYTF
TGTGCCAGCAGCCAAGTGGCGGGGTACTATGGCTACACCTTC
>TRBV19|.|TRBD1|TRBJ1-4
CASSRRGQTINEKLFF
TGTGCCAGTAGTAGGCGGGGACAGACAATTAATGAAAAACTGTTTTTT
>TRBV5-1|.|.|TRBJ1-2
CASRLQEGVLFNYGYTF
TGCGCCAGCAGACTTCAGGAAGGGGTATTATTTAACTATGGCTACACCTTC
>TRBV6-5|.|.|TRBJ1-1
CASRGRGQNTEAFF
TGTGCCAGCAGAGGAAGGGGACAGAACACTGAAGCTTTCTTT
>TRBV9|.|TRBD2|TRBJ2-1
CASSVELIGGGRNEQFF
TGCGCCAGCAGCGTAGAATTAATCGGGGGGGGCCGCAATGAGCAGTTCTTC
>TRBV25-1|.|.|TRBJ1-6
CASSAGAPLHF
TGTGCCAGCAGTGCGGGGGCACCCCTCCACTTT
>TRBV7-9|.|.|TRBJ2-3
CASSEADTQYF
TGTGCCAGCAGCGAGGCAGATACGCAGTATTTT
>TRBV6-6|.|.|TRBJ2-2
CASAPSREGGELFF
TGTGCCAGCGCTCCCTCCAGGGAAGGCGGGGAGCTGTTTTTT
>TRBV10-3|.|.|TRBJ2-7
CATKPSGSRAVYEQYF
TGTGCCACGAAGCCGAGCGGGTCAAGGGCGGTCTACGAGCAGTACTTC